This T cell receptor beta chain was captured in a study of blood T cell repertoires in COVID-19. Study as a whole: Some COVID-19 samples were acute and others convalescent; all came from the United States, Italy and Spain.

Original data processing: The authors estimated nucleated cell counts from reference gene primer amplification. Measured with immunoSEQ multiplex PCR; TCRdb has only the in-frame clones, and not every one. V, J and clone size were drawn from that table, and D and trimming were deduced from the DNA. The data hold 250,000 to 300,000 clones, with 89% observed a single time. Participant ages covered about 18 to 95 years across about 25 US areas. Recovery meant two consecutive negative NP/OP PCR tests, professional clearance, or resolved symptoms. In this sample, this clone turned up once. This CDR3 comprises 16 residues. Germline V gene data show CDR1 as MNHEY and CDR2 as SMNVEV (reference sequence). With V trimmed by 4 bases and J by 0 bases, 8 bases remained unmatched.

The sample taken for sequencing was PBMCs or T cells enriched from blood (not recorded which). The source of this sequence is an older woman who had recovered from COVID-19. The rearrangement joins TRBV27 to TRBJ2-7, with 8 nucleotides matching TRBD2. The CDR3 protein is CASSSIASGYSYEQYF. In DNA form, the CDR3 reads TGTGCCAGCAGTTCTATAGCTAGCGGGTACTCCTACGAGCAGTACTTC.